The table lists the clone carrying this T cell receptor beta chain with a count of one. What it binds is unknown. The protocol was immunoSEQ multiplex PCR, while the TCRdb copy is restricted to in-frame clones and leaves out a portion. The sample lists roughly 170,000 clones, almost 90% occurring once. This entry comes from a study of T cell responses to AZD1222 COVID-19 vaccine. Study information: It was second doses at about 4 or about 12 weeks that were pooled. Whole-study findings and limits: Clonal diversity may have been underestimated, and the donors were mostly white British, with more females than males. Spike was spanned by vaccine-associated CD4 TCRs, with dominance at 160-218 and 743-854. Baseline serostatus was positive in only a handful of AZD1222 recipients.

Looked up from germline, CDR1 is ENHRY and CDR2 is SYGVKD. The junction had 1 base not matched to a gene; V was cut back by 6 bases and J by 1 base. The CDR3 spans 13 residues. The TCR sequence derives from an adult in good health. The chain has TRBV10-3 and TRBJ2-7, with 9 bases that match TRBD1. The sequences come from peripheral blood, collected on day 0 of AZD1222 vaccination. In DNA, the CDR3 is TGTGCCATCAGCGGACAGGGGTCCTACGAGCAGTACTTC. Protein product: CAISGQGSYEQYF.